Listed below are T cell receptor beta chains from one sample, sequenced in a study of T cell responses to AZD1222 COVID-19 vaccine. Libraries were prepared by immunoSEQ multiplex PCR; TCRdb keeps only in-frame clonotypes and omits some of them. The sample contains about 270,000 clones, 90% to 95% of which appear only once. This sample comprised peripheral blood, obtained 28 days after the second AZD1222 dose. The receptors derive from an adult who received the AZD1222 COVID-19 vaccine. Both conserved end residues are part of each CDR3. Each record gives: D gene, J gene, clone size, V gene, CDR3 protein, CDR3 DNA. The D gene is left open where the match is weak. Rows may omit the clone size; those that give it use once, few, many or a size class.

d_call: NA
j_call: TRBJ2-1
clone_size: NA
v_call: TRBV5-5
cdr3_aa: CASSFRDRVLAGVRNEQFF
cdr3_nt: TGTGCCAGCAGCTTCCGGGACAGGGTCCTAGCGGGAGTCCGTAATGAGCAGTTCTTC

d_call: TRBD1
j_call: TRBJ1-2
clone_size: NA
v_call: TRBV3-1/TRBV3-2
cdr3_aa: CASSHNTGQVYGYTF
cdr3_nt: TGTGCCAGCAGCCACAATACCGGACAGGTCTATGGCTACACCTTC

d_call: TRBD1
j_call: TRBJ1-1
clone_size: NA
v_call: TRBV9
cdr3_aa: CASSVTGGMNTEAFF
cdr3_nt: TGTGCCAGCAGCGTAACAGGGGGGATGAACACTGAAGCTTTCTTT

d_call: TRBD1
j_call: TRBJ1-4
clone_size: few
v_call: TRBV29-1
cdr3_aa: CSVLATGGNNEKLFF
cdr3_nt: TGCAGCGTTCTAGCAACAGGGGGAAATAATGAAAAACTGTTTTTT

d_call: TRBD1
j_call: TRBJ2-7
clone_size: NA
v_call: TRBV18
cdr3_aa: CASSPGWTGAYEQYF
cdr3_nt: TGTGCCAGCTCACCCGGATGGACAGGGGCCTACGAGCAGTACTTC

d_call: NA
j_call: TRBJ1-3
clone_size: NA
v_call: TRBV15
cdr3_aa: CATSGTSSGNTIYF
cdr3_nt: TGTGCCACCAGCGGGACTTCCTCTGGAAACACCATATATTTT

d_call: NA
j_call: TRBJ1-5
clone_size: NA
v_call: TRBV2
cdr3_aa: CASKDTSNQPQHF
cdr3_nt: TGTGCCAGCAAGGACACTAGCAATCAGCCCCAGCATTTT

d_call: NA
j_call: TRBJ1-5
clone_size: NA
v_call: TRBV2
cdr3_aa: CASSDKWSNQPQHF
cdr3_nt: TGTGCCAGCAGTGATAAGTGGAGCAATCAGCCCCAGCATTTT

d_call: NA
j_call: TRBJ2-7
clone_size: NA
v_call: TRBV5-1
cdr3_aa: CASSLVQGHDEQYF
cdr3_nt: TGCGCCAGCAGCCTGGTGCAGGGGCACGACGAGCAGTACTTC

d_call: NA
j_call: TRBJ2-7
clone_size: NA
v_call: TRBV5-5
cdr3_aa: CASRWTANSYEQYF
cdr3_nt: TGTGCCAGCAGATGGACGGCAAACTCCTACGAGCAGTACTTC

d_call: NA
j_call: TRBJ1-6
clone_size: NA
v_call: TRBV5-6
cdr3_aa: CASSRFLGGGNSPLHF
cdr3_nt: TGTGCCAGCAGCCGATTCCTCGGGGGCGGGAATTCACCCCTCCACTTT

d_call: NA
j_call: TRBJ1-2
clone_size: NA
v_call: TRBV7-2
cdr3_aa: CASQSGNYGYTF
cdr3_nt: TGTGCCAGCCAGAGTGGGAACTATGGCTACACCTTC

d_call: NA
j_call: TRBJ1-1
clone_size: NA
v_call: TRBV27
cdr3_aa: CASAGAGLGTEAFF
cdr3_nt: TGTGCCAGCGCTGGGGCGGGGTTAGGCACTGAAGCTTTCTTT

d_call: NA
j_call: TRBJ2-3
clone_size: NA
v_call: TRBV5-6
cdr3_aa: CASSLVAQGDTQYF
cdr3_nt: TGTGCCAGCAGCTTGGTGGCTCAGGGGGATACGCAGTATTTT

d_call: TRBD2
j_call: TRBJ2-5
clone_size: NA
v_call: TRBV3-1/TRBV3-2
cdr3_aa: CASSPYAGLAGLETQYF
cdr3_nt: TGTGCCAGCAGCCCCTATGCCGGACTAGCGGGCCTAGAGACCCAGTACTTC

d_call: TRBD2
j_call: TRBJ2-7
clone_size: once
v_call: TRBV2
cdr3_aa: CASSPRTSGVYEQYF
cdr3_nt: TGTGCCAGCAGTCCGAGGACTAGCGGGGTCTACGAGCAGTACTTC

d_call: NA
j_call: TRBJ2-1
clone_size: NA
v_call: TRBV6-6
cdr3_aa: CASSTRARGLSEQFF
cdr3_nt: TGTGCCAGCAGTACCCGCGCTAGGGGATTGAGTGAGCAGTTCTTC

d_call: NA
j_call: TRBJ2-1
clone_size: few
v_call: TRBV19
cdr3_aa: CASSRRNEQFF
cdr3_nt: TGTGCCAGTAGTAGGCGCAATGAGCAGTTCTTC

d_call: TRBD2
j_call: TRBJ2-3
clone_size: NA
v_call: TRBV5-6
cdr3_aa: CASSTWTSADTQYF
cdr3_nt: TGTGCCAGCAGCACCTGGACTAGCGCAGATACGCAGTATTTT

d_call: TRBD1
j_call: TRBJ1-4
clone_size: once
v_call: TRBV19
cdr3_aa: CATRQGRNEKLFF
cdr3_nt: TGTGCCACCCGACAGGGTAGAAATGAAAAACTGTTTTTT

d_call: NA
j_call: TRBJ2-6
clone_size: NA
v_call: TRBV27
cdr3_aa: CASTSGPSSGANVLTF
cdr3_nt: TGTGCCAGCACCTCGGGACCGAGCTCTGGGGCCAACGTCCTGACTTTC

d_call: TRBD1
j_call: TRBJ2-2
clone_size: NA
v_call: TRBV19
cdr3_aa: CASRWAGGRNGELFF
cdr3_nt: TGTGCCAGTAGATGGGCAGGGGGCCGTAACGGGGAGCTGTTTTTT

d_call: NA
j_call: TRBJ2-4
clone_size: NA
v_call: TRBV3-1/TRBV3-2
cdr3_aa: CASSQGGGAKNIQYF
cdr3_nt: TGTGCCAGCAGCCAGGGAGGGGGGGCCAAAAACATTCAGTACTTC

d_call: NA
j_call: TRBJ1-1
clone_size: once
v_call: TRBV12-3/TRBV12-4
cdr3_aa: CASSLGENTEAFF
cdr3_nt: TGTGCCAGCAGTTTAGGGGAGAACACTGAAGCTTTCTTT

d_call: NA
j_call: TRBJ2-7
clone_size: NA
v_call: TRBV4-2
cdr3_aa: CASSQDEGGSYEQYF
cdr3_nt: TGTGCCAGCAGCCAAGATGAGGGGGGATCCTACGAGCAGTACTTC

d_call: NA
j_call: TRBJ2-1
clone_size: NA
v_call: TRBV9
cdr3_aa: CASSVDLKGGEQFF
cdr3_nt: TGTGCCAGCAGCGTAGATTTAAAGGGTGGTGAGCAGTTCTTC

d_call: NA
j_call: TRBJ1-5
clone_size: NA
v_call: TRBV11-2
cdr3_aa: CASSLGIGNQPQHF
cdr3_nt: TGTGCCAGCAGCTTAGGGATCGGCAATCAGCCCCAGCATTTT

d_call: TRBD1
j_call: TRBJ2-4
clone_size: NA
v_call: TRBV6-2/TRBV6-3
cdr3_aa: CASSSLHRGRAKNIQYF
cdr3_nt: TGTGCCAGCAGCTCACTTCACAGGGGGAGGGCCAAAAACATTCAGTACTTC

d_call: TRBD1
j_call: TRBJ2-3
clone_size: NA
v_call: TRBV6-6
cdr3_aa: CASRPDRPDTDTQYF
cdr3_nt: TGTGCCAGCAGACCGGACAGGCCCGACACAGATACGCAGTATTTT